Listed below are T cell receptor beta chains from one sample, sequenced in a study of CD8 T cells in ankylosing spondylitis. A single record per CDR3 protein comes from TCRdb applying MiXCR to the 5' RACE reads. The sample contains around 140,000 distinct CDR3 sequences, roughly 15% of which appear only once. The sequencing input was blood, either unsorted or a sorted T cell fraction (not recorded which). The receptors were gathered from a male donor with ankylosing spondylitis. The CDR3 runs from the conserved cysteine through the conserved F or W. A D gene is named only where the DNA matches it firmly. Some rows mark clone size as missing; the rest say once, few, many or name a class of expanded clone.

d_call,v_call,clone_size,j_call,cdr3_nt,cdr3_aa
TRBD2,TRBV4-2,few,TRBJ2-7,TGTGCCAGCAGCCAAGAATTAGCGGGAGTGCACGAGCAGTACTTC,CASSQELAGVHEQYF
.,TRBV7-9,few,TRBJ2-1,TGTGCCAGCAGCTTAGCGAACGGCCCTGAGCAGTTCTTC,CASSLANGPEQFF
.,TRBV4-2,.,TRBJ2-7,TGTGCCAGCAGCCAAACCCTTTCACAGGGATCCGAGCAGTACTTC,CASSQTLSQGSEQYF
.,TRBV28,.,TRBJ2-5,TGTGCCAGCAGTTTAAAGGCACGGACCTTGCAAGAGACCCAGTACTTC,CASSLKARTLQETQYF
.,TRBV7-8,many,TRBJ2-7,TGTGCCAGCAGGGGTAGGGTGACGGGAGAGCAGTACTTC,CASRGRVTGEQYF
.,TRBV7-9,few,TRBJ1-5,TGTGCCAGCAGCCAAAGCACTGACCCCCAGCATTTT,CASSQSTDPQHF
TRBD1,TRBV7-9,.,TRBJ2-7,TGTGCCAGCAGCCCCAGGGACAGAAAATACGAGCAGTACTTC,CASSPRDRKYEQYF
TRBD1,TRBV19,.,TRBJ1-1,TGTGCCAGTATAGGGGGCTTTTTGAACACTGAAGCTTTCTTT,CASIGGFLNTEAFF
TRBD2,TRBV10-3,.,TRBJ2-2,TGTGCCTCCCTCGGGGATAGCGGGAAGAACACCGGGGAGCTGTTTTTT,CASLGDSGKNTGELFF
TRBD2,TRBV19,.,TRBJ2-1,TGTGCCAGTAGTATGCTAGCGGGTTTCAATGAGCAGTTCTTC,CASSMLAGFNEQFF
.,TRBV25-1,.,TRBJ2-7,TGTGCCAGCAGAGGGGAACGATTTTACGAGCAGTACTTC,CASRGERFYEQYF
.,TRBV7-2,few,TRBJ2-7,TGTGCCAGCAGCCGGGGGTCCAGCTCCTACGAGCAGTACTTC,CASSRGSSSYEQYF
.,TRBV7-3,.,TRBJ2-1,TGTGCCAGCACCTCACAGGGAGAGCAGTTCTTC,CASTSQGEQFF
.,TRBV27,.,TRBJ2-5,TGTGCCAGCAGTGTCTCCGGGACCCAGAAAGGGCAAGAGACCCAGTACTTC,CASSVSGTQKGQETQYF
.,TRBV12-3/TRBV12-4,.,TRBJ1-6,TGTGCCAGCAGTCGAAGCGGGGGGGAACTCCTGGGCTCCTATAATTCACCCCTCCACTTT,CASSRSGGELLGSYNSPLHF
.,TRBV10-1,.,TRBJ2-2,TGCGCCAGCAGTAATGCCCCCGGGGAGCTGTTTTTT,CASSNAPGELFF
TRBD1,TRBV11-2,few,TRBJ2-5,TGTGCCAGCAGCTCATCTATATCCCGGGACAGGGTAGGAGAAGAGACCCAGTACTTC,CASSSSISRDRVGEETQYF
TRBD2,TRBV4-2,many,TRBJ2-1,TGTGCCAGCAGCCAAGATGAGAAGGAGACTAGCGGCGTGTGGGAGCAGTTCTTC,CASSQDEKETSGVWEQFF
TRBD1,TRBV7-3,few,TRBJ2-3,TGTGCCAGCAGCTTGACAGGGGCTTCCACATATACGCAGTATTTT,CASSLTGASTYTQYF
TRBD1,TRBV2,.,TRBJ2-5,TGTGCCAGCAGTCCGGGACAGCTGTACTTC,CASSPGQLYF
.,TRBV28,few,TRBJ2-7,TGTGCCAGCAGTTTTTCCCCAGGGTCATTCTCCTACGAGCAGTACTTC,CASSFSPGSFSYEQYF
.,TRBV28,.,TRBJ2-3,TGTGCCAGCAGTTTGGGGACAATAACTAGCACAGATACGCAGTATTTT,CASSLGTITSTDTQYF
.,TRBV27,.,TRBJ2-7,TGTGCCAGCAGTTTAGGGGGGATAGCCTCACTCTACGAGCAGTACTTC,CASSLGGIASLYEQYF
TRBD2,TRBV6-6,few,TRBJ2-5,TGTGCCAGCACTAGCGGGATCGAAGAGACCCAGTACTTC,CASTSGIEETQYF
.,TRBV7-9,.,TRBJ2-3,TGTGCCAGCAGCTTAGTAACCGGGACAGATACGCAGTATTTT,CASSLVTGTDTQYF
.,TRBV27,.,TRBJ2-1,TGTGCCAGCAAAACTGGGGACAATGAGCAGTTCTTC,CASKTGDNEQFF
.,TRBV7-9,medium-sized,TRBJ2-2,TGTGCCAGCAGCTTAGGGACAGCGAGCGGGGAGCTGTTTTTT,CASSLGTASGELFF
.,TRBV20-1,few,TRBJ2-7,TGCAGTGCTAGAGTAGTTCAGGGTTCGAGCGAGCAGTACTTC,CSARVVQGSSEQYF
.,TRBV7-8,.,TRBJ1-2,TGTGCCAGCAGCTCTGGACAGAGGAACTATGGCTACACCTTC,CASSSGQRNYGYTF
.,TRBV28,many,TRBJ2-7,TGTGCCAGCAGTTTCTCACATACCGCGTCGACCTACGAGCAGTACTTC,CASSFSHTASTYEQYF
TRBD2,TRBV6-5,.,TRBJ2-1,TGTGCCAGCACGGGAGGTCCGACTGAGCAGTTCTTC,CASTGGPTEQFF
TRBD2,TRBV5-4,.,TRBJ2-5,TGTGCCAGCGAGCTATGGGGGGGAGAGACCCAGTACTTC,CASELWGGETQYF
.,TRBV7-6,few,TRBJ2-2,TGTGCCAGCAGCTTCGACAGACCCCAAACGAACACCGGGGAGCTGTTTTTT,CASSFDRPQTNTGELFF
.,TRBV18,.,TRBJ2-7,TGTGCCAGCTCACCAGGCCGCTATAGGCTCGAAGGCACCTACGAGCAGTACTTC,CASSPGRYRLEGTYEQYF
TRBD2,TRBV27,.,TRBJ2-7,TGTGCCAGCAGTCTGTGGCCAGCGGGAGACGGCTACGAGCAGTACTTC,CASSLWPAGDGYEQYF
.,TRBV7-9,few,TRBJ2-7,TGTGCCAGCAGGGATCCGACGGACCCCTACGAGCAGTACTTC,CASRDPTDPYEQYF
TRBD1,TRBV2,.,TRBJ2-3,TGTGCCACCCTGACAGGGAGCACAGATACGCAGTATTTT,CATLTGSTDTQYF
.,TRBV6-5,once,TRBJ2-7,TGTGCCAGCAGTTACGAGTGGGAGGATCGCTACGAGCAGTACTTC,CASSYEWEDRYEQYF
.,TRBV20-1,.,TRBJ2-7,TGCAGTGCTAGCACCTTGTGGGCCTCCTACGAGCAGTACTTC,CSASTLWASYEQYF
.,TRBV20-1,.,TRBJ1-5,TGCAGTGCTAGAGAACGACAGAGGGGCAATCAGCCCCAGCATTTT,CSARERQRGNQPQHF
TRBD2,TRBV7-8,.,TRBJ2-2,TGTGCCAGCAGCTTACGGGCAGCGGGAGAGCCACCCAGGGAGCTGTTTTTT,CASSLRAAGEPPRELFF
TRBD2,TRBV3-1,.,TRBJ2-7,TGTGCCAGCAGCGCGACTAGCGGCTACGAGCAGTACTTC,CASSATSGYEQYF
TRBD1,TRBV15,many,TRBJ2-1,TGTGCCATCTCACTCGGGACAGAATTTTACAATGAGCAGTTCTTC,CAISLGTEFYNEQFF
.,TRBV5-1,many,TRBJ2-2,TGCGCCAGCAGCTTGCGCCTGACCGGGGAGCTGTTTTTT,CASSLRLTGELFF
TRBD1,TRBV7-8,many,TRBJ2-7,TGTGCCAGCAGCCACAGGGGTGCTGGCTCCTACGAGCAGTACTTC,CASSHRGAGSYEQYF
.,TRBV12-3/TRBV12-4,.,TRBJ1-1,TGTGCCAGCAGTCCGGGAGAAGGGATCACTGAAGCTTTCTTT,CASSPGEGITEAFF
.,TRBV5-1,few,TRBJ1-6,TGCGCCAGCAGCGACTCCTCACGTGGATCACCCCTCCACTTT,CASSDSSRGSPLHF
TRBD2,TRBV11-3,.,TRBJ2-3,TGTGCCAGCAGCTTAGTCCCGACTAGCGGATCCACAGATACGCAGTATTTT,CASSLVPTSGSTDTQYF
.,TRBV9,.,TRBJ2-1,TGTGCCAGCAGCGTAGGGTCGCGGGTTCACTACAATGAGCAGTTCTTC,CASSVGSRVHYNEQFF
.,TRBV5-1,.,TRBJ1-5,TGCGCCAGCAGCTTGGAAGGCCCCTATAGCAATCAGCCCCAGCATTTT,CASSLEGPYSNQPQHF
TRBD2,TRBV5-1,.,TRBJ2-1,TGCGCCAGCAGCTTGGTAGGACTAGCGGGGGTGAATGAGCAGTTCTTC,CASSLVGLAGVNEQFF
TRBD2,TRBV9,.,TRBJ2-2,TGTGCCAGCAGCGTAGGCCTAGCGGGAGGGGCCACCGGGGAGCTGTTTTTT,CASSVGLAGGATGELFF